This T cell receptor (beta chain) stems from a study of T cells in Graves' hyperthyroidism and ophthalmopathy. Germline CDR1 reads SGHTA; CDR2 reads FQGNSA. The length of the CDR3 is 14 residues. Trimming stripped 6 bases from V and 0 bases from J, with 6 bases between. This clonotype was seen repeatedly, ten times or more. The source material, RNA transcripts, was used to amplify TCR beta CDR3 regions. The primer set for the first-round RT-PCR of the TCR CDR3 was HTBI. TCRdb analysed the multiplex PCR reads with MiXCR anew, one entry per CDR3 protein. The sample comprises over 500,000 distinct CDR3 sequences, about a sixth of which are singletons, and around 17% rests with the top ten. Ophthalmopathy cases met thresholds of Clinical Activity Score at least 3, NOSPECS grade at least 4 and duration under 3 months.

The sequencing input was blood. The sequence came from a woman younger than 30 with Graves' ophthalmopathy. This chain uses TRBV7-2 with TRBJ1-6; D remains unclear. The CDR3 DNA follows: TGTGCCAGCAGTCCCAGCTCCTATAATTCACCCCTCCACTTT. Protein sequence: CASSPSSYNSPLHF.